This T cell receptor (beta chain) was captured by sequencing in a study of T-cell reconstitution after alpha-beta-depleted transplantation in children. Study-level results: From newly produced T cells came most of the T-cell counts and diversity one year after transplant. There were reportedly several hundred expanded graft clones from which alpha-beta T cells came about two months after transplant. Some patients showed high day-60 TCRbeta diversity, which derived from surviving recipient T cells and thymic progenitors.

As it was prepared, the TCRbeta library received unique molecular identifiers. TCRdb itself ran the PCR reads through MiXCR, one entry per CDR3 protein. The repertoire has 700,000 to 850,000 distinct CDR3 sequences, 16% of them found once; the top ten carry about 5%. In regard to this clonotype: What it recognizes is unknown.

The CDR3 spans 14 residues. Trimming left V 6 bases short and J 5 bases short, with 18 bases between. Germline CDR1 is SQVTM and CDR2 is ANQGSEA. This sequence was found in a male patient younger than 18 who had a stem cell transplant for acute lymphoblastic leukemia, so the T cells may come from the graft donor. This chain links TRBV29-1 with TRBJ2-3; D is perhaps TRBD2 (6 bases). Sequencing used PBMCs, mostly from graft donor cells, obtained 360 days after TCRalphabeta/CD19-depleted stem cell transplant. The CDR3 sequence is CSVVGGSQVDTQYF. The DNA of the CDR3 is TGCAGCGTAGTGGGGGGTAGCCAGGTAGATACGCAGTATTTT.